This TCR beta chain was recorded in a study of blood T cell repertoires in COVID-19. Whole-study context: Spain, Italy and the United States supplied samples that represented acute and convalescent COVID-19. PBMCs, B-cell-depleted T cells, or T cells were the source of the cDNA or gDNA that made up the material.

Authors' methods: Nucleated cell counts were estimated from reference gene primer amplification. The repertoire was sequenced with immunoSEQ multiplex PCR; TCRdb's copy has only in-frame clones and lacks some. Clone size and the V and J calls come from that table; the DNA yielded D and trimming. This sample has 120,000 to 150,000 clones, with about 86% found just once. V lost 4 bases, J lost 1 base, and 7 bases lay in between. This CDR3 region has 13 residues. CDR1 is KGHSH, CDR2 LQKENI, per germline. This clone has just one count. Other DNA variants within this sample encode the same CDR3. This clonotype was obtained from a woman in her 50s with active or convalescent COVID-19. The rearrangement uses TRBV18 and TRBJ1-1, with D uncertain. The sequenced sample consisted of peripheral blood. The CDR3 sequence: CASSQGENTEAFF. CDR3 in DNA: TGTGCCAGCTCACAGGGAGAGAACACTGAAGCTTTCTTT.